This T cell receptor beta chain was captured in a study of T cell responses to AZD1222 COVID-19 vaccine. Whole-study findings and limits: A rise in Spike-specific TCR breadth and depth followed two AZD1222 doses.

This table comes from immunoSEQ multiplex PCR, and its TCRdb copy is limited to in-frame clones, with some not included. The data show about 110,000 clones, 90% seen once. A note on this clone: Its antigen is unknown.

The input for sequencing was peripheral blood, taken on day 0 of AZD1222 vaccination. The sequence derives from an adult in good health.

The chain's CDR3 is CASSLRGAATDTQYF. The CDR3 DNA sequence: TGTGCCAGCAGCTTGCGGGGCGCCGCTACAGATACGCAGTATTTT. The rearrangement joins TRBV5-6 to TRBJ2-3; D tentatively fits TRBD1 or TRBD2 (5 bases each). Germline V gene lookup returns CDR1 SGHDT and CDR2 YYEEEE. V was cut by 1 base and J by 3 bases, with 12 bases left in between. The CDR3 runs to 15 residues.